A single sample gave rise to the 5 T cell receptor beta chains below, sequenced in a study of T cells in Graves' hyperthyroidism and ophthalmopathy. TCR beta CDR3 regions were amplified from RNA transcripts. HTBI primers were used for first-round RT-PCR of the TCR CDR3. TCRdb reprocessed the multiplex PCR reads with MiXCR, giving one entry per CDR3 protein. The data hold about 300,000 distinct CDR3 sequences, with about an eighth observed a single time. The sequencing sample was made of blood. Every receptor here comes from a woman in her twenties or thirties with Graves' hyperthyroidism that later progressed to Graves' ophthalmopathy.

This clonotype was detected ten times or more. The rearrangement joins TRBV20-1 to TRBJ2-7; possible D gene TRBD2, 5 bases. Trimming took 6 bases from V and 0 from J, leaving 18 bases between them. The CDR3 is 15 residues long. The germline V gene encodes CDR1 DFQATT and CDR2 SNEGSKA (reference sequence). In nucleotides, the CDR3 is TGCAGTGCGAGGGATCTACGGAGTACCTCCTACGAGCAGTACTTC. This encodes CSARDLRSTSYEQYF.

This clonotype was counted at least ten times. The genes are TRBV6-1 and TRBJ2-7; D is unresolved. V was clipped by 2 bases and J by 3 bases, with 26 bases between them. The CDR3 has 19 residues. The germline gives CDR1 MNHNS, CDR2 SASEGT. CDR3 region: CASSEFIGRTSNIGYEQYF. CDR3 bases: TGTGCCAGCAGTGAATTTATTGGCAGAACGAGCAATATAGGCTACGAGCAGTACTTC.

This clonotype was counted between two and nine times. A read error may explain this, as a much larger clone is one base away. J is TRBJ2-5 and V is TRBV11-2; 7 positions match TRBD2. Losses at the gene ends were 5 bases for V and 3 bases for J; bases not matched to a gene: 9. Germline assignment: CDR1 SGHAT and CDR2 FQNNGV. The CDR3 has 15 amino acids. Here the CDR3 reads CASSPWLAVEETQYF. CDR3 nucleotides: TGTGCCAGCAGCCCTTGGCTAGCGGTGGAAGAGACCCAGTACTTC.

At least ten counts were recorded for this clonotype. DNA for the CDR3: TGTGCCACCGCTTTGGACCGAGATGACTATGGCTACACCTTC. Amino acids: CATALDRDDYGYTF. The V call is TRBV6-1, the J call TRBJ1-2; D ambiguous. The CDR3 covers 14 residues. Germline V lookup: CDR1 MNHNS, CDR2 SASEGT. V shed 10 bases and J shed 3 bases, with 18 bases lying between them.

V usage is TRBV7-9 and J usage is TRBJ1-2; D gene unclear. Germline V gives CDR1 SEHNR, CDR2 FQNEAQ (reference sequence). The CDR3 has 15 residues. Trimming removed 1 base from V and 0 bases from J, with 9 bases in between. The CDR3 sequence: CASSLVYEANYGYTF. CDR3 sequence (DNA): TGTGCCAGCAGCTTAGTCTACGAAGCTAACTATGGCTACACCTTC. Supplemented by reference TRBV7-9 and TRBJ1-2, the full variable domain reads DTGVSQNPRHKITKRGQNVTFRCDPISEHNRLYWYRQTLGQGPEFLTYFQNEAQLEKSRLLSDRFSAERPKGSFSTLEIQRTEQGDSAMYLCASSLVYEANYGYTFGSGTRLTVV.